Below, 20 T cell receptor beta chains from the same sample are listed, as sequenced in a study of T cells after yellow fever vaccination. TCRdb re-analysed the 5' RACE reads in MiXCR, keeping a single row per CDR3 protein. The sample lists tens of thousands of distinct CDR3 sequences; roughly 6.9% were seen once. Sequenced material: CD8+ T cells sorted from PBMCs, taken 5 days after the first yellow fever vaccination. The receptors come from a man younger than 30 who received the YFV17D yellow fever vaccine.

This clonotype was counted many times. The CDR3 coding sequence is TGTGCCAGCAGCTTAAGTTCGAGCACCGGGGAGCTGTTTTTT. This gives the protein CASSLSSSTGELFF. This chain joins TRBV7-7 and TRBJ2-2; D gene ambiguous. This CDR3 comprises 14 residues. V lost 2 bases and J 4 bases, leaving 8 bases between the germline ends. Germline V gives CDR1 SSHAT, CDR2 FNYEAQ (reference sequence).

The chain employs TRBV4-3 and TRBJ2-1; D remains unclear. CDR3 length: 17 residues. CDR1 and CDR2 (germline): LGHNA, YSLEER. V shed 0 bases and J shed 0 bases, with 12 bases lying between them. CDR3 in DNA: TGCGCCAGCAGCCAAGATCGTCCGCCACCCTCCTACAATGAGCAGTTCTTC. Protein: CASSQDRPPPSYNEQFF.

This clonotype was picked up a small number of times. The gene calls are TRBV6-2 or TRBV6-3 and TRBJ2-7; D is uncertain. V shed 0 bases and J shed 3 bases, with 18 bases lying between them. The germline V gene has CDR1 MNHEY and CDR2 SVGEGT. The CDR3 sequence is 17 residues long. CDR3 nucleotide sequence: TGTGCCAGCAGTTACTCAATTGACAACCAAAGAGACTACGAGCAGTACGTC. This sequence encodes CASSYSIDNQRDYEQYV.

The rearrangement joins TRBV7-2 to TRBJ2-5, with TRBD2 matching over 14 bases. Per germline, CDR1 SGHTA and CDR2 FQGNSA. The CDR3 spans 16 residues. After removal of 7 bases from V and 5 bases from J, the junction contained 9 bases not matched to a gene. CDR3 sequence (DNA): TGTGCCAGCATTCCCGATAGGACTAGCGGGGGGGAGACCCAGTACTTC. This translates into CASIPDRTSGGETQYF.

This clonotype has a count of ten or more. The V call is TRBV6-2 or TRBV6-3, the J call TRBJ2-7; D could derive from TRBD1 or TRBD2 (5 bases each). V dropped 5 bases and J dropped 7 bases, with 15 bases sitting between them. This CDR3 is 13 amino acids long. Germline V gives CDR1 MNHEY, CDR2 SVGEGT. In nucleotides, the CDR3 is TGTGCCAGCAGTCTCGGACGGGGCTGGGAGCAGTACGTC. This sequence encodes CASSLGRGWEQYV.

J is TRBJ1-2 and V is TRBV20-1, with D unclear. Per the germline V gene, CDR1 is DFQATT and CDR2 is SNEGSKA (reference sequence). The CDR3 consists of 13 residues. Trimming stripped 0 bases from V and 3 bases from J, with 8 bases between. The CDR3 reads CSARDYRHYGYTF. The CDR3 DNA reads TGCAGTGCTAGAGATTACCGTCACTATGGCTACACCTTC.

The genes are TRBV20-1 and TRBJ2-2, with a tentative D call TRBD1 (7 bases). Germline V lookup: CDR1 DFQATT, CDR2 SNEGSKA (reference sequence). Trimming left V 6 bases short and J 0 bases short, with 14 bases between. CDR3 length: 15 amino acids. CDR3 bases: TGCAGTGCAACCGCGGGACAGTCGAACACCGGGGAGCTGTTTTTT. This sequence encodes CSATAGQSNTGELFF.

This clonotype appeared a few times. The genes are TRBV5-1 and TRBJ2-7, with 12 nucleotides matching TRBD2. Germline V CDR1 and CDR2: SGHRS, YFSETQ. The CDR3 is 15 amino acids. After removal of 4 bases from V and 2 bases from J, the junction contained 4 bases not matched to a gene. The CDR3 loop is CASSVGLAGTYEQYV. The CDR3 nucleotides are TGCGCCAGCAGCGTCGGACTAGCGGGGACCTACGAGCAGTACGTC.

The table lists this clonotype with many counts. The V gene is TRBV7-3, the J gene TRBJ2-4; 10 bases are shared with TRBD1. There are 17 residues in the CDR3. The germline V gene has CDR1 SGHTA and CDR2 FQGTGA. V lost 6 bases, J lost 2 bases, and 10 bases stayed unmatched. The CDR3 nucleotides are TGTGCCAGCAGTACAAGGTTGGGACAGGGGTCCAAAAACATTCAGTACTTC. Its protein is CASSTRLGQGSKNIQYF.

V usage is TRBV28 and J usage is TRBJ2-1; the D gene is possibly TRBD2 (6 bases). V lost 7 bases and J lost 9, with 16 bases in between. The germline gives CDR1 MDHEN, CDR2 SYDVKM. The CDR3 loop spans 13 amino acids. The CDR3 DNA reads TGTGCCAGCAACGCCTGGGGAGGTAGTGAGCAGTTCTTC. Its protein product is CASNAWGGSEQFF.

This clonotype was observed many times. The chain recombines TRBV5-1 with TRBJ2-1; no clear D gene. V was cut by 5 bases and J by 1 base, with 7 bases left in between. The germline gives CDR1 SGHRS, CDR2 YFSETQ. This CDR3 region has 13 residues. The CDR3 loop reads CASSSRSYNEQFF. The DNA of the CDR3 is TGCGCCAGCAGTTCGAGGTCCTACAATGAGCAGTTCTTC. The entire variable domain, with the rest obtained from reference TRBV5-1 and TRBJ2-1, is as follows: KAGVTQTPRYLIKTRGQQVTLSCSPISGHRSVSWYQQTPGQGLQFLFEYFSETQRNKGNFPGRFSGRQFSNSRSEMNVSTLELGDSALYLCASSSRSYNEQFFGPGTRLTVL.

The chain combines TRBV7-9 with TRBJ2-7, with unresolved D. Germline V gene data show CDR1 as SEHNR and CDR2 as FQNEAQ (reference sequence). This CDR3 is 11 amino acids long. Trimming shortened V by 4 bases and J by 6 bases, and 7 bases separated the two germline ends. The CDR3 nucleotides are TGTGCCAGCAGCTACAGAGGCGAGCAGTACTTC. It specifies CASSYRGEQYF.

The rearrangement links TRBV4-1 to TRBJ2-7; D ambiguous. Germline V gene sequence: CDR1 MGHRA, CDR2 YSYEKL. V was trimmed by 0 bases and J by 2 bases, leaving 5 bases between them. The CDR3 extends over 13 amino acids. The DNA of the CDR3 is TGCGCCAGCAGCCAAGAGATTGCCTACGAGCAGTACTTC. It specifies CASSQEIAYEQYF.

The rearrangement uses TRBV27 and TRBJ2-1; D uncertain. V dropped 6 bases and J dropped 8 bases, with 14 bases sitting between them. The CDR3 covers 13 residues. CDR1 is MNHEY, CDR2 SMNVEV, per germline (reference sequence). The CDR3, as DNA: TGTGCCAGCAGGGCGGTAGTCATGGATGAGCAGTTCTTC. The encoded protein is CASRAVVMDEQFF.

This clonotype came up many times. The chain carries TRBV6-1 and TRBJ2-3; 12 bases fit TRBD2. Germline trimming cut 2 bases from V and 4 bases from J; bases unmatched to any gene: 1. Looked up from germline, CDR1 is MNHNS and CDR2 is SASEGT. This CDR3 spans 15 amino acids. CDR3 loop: CASSELAGGPDTQYF. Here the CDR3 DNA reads TGTGCCAGCAGTGAACTAGCGGGGGGGCCAGATACGCAGTATTTT.

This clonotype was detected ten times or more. In nucleotides, the CDR3 is TGTGCCAGCAGCCCTGCCAGGGCCCCCTACGAGCAGTACTTC. Its translation is CASSPARAPYEQYF. This chain links TRBV7-2 with TRBJ2-7; D is perhaps TRBD1 (5 bases). Trimming left V 5 bases short and J 2 bases short, with 13 bases between. The CDR3 covers 14 residues. Germline assignment: CDR1 SGHTA and CDR2 FQGNSA.

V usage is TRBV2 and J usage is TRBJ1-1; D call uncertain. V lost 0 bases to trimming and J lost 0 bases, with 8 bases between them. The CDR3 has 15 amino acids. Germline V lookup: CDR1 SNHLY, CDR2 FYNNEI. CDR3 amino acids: CASSEAVGMNTEAFF. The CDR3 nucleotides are TGTGCCAGCAGTGAAGCTGTAGGGATGAACACTGAAGCTTTCTTT.

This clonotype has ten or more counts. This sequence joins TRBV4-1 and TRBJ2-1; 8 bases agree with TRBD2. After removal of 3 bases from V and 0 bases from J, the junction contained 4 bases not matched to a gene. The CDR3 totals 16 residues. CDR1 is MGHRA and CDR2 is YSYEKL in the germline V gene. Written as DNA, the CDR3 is TGCGCCAGCAGCCACATAGCGGGGAGCTCCTACAATGAGCAGTTCTTC. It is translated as CASSHIAGSSYNEQFF.

CDR3 in amino acids: CAISESGGVTDTQYF. CDR3 coding DNA: TGTGCCATCAGTGAGAGCGGGGGAGTCACAGATACGCAGTATTTT. The chain carries TRBV10-3 and TRBJ2-3; 8 bases line up with TRBD2. CDR1 is ENHRY and CDR2 is SYGVKD in the germline V gene. Trimming at V came to 2 bases and at J to 2 bases, leaving 3 bases not matched to a gene. This CDR3 spans 15 amino acids.

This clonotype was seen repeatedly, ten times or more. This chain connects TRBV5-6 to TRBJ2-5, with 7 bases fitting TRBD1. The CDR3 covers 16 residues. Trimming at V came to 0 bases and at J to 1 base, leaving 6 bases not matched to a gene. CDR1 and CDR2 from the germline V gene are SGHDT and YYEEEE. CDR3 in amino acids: CASSLETGDAQETQYF. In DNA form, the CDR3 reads TGTGCCAGCAGCTTGGAAACAGGGGACGCCCAAGAGACCCAGTACTTC.